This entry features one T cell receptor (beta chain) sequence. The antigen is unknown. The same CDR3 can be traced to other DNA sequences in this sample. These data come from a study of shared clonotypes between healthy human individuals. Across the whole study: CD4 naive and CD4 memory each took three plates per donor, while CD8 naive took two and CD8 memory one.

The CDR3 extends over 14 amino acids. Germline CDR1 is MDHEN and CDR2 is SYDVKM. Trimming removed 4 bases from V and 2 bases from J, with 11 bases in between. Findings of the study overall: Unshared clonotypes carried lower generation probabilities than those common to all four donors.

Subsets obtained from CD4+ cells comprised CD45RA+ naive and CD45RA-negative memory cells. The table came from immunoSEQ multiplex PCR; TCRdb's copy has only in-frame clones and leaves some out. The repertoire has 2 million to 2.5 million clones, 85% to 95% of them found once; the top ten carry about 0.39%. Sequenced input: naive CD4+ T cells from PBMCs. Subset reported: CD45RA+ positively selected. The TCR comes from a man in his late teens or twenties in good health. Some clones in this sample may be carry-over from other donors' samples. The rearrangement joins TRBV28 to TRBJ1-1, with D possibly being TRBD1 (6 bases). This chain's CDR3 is CASSSGTPNTEAFF. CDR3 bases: TGTGCCAGCAGTTCCGGGACACCTAACACTGAAGCTTTCTTT.